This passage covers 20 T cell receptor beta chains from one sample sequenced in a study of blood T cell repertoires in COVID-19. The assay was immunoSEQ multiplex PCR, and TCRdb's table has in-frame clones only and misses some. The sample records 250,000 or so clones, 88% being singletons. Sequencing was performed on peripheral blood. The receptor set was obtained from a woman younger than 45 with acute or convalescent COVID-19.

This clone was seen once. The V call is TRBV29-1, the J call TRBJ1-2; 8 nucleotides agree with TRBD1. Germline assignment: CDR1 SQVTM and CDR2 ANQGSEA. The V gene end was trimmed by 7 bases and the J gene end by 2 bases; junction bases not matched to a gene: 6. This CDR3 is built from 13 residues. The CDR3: CSAGTGLNYGYTF. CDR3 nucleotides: TGCAGCGCCGGGACAGGATTGAACTATGGCTACACCTTC. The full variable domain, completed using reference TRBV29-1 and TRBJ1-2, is SAVISQKPSRDICQRGTSLTIQCQVDSQVTMMFWYRQQPGQSLTLIATANQGSEATYESGFVIDKFPISRPNLTFSTLTVSNMSPEDSSIYLCSAGTGLNYGYTFGSGTRLTVV.

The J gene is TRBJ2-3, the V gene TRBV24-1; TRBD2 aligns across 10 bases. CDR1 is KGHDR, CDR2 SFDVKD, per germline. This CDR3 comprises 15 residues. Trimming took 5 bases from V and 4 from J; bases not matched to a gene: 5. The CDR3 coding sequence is TGTGCCACCAGTGGGGTAACTAGCGGGGCAGATACGCAGTATTTT. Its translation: CATSGVTSGADTQYF.

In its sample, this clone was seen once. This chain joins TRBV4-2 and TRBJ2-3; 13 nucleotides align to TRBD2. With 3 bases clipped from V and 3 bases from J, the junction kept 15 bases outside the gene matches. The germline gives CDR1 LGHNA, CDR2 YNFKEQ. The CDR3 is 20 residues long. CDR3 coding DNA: TGTGCCAGCAGCCATGTCGTTCAGGGGGGACTAGCGGGAATGACAGATACGCAGTATTTT. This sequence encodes CASSHVVQGGLAGMTDTQYF.

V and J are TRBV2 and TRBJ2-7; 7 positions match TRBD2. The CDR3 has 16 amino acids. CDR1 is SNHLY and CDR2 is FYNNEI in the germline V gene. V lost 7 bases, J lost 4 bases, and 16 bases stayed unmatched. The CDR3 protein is CASKGPTLQGGYEQYF. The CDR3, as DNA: TGTGCCAGCAAAGGCCCTACGCTCCAGGGAGGGTACGAGCAGTACTTC. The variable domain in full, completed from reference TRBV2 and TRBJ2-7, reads EPEVTQTPSHQVTQMGQEVILRCVPISNHLYFYWYRQILGQKVEFLVSFYNNEISEKSEIFDDQFSVERPDGSNFTLKIRSTKLEDSAMYFCASKGPTLQGGYEQYFGPGTRLTVT.

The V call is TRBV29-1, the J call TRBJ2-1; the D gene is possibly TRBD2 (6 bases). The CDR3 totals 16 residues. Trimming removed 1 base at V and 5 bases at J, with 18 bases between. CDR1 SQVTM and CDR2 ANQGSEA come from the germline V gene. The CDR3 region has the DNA TGCAGCGTTGAAGGGGCTAGGCGGGGACGTCACAATGAGCAGTTCTTC. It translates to CSVEGARRGRHNEQFF.

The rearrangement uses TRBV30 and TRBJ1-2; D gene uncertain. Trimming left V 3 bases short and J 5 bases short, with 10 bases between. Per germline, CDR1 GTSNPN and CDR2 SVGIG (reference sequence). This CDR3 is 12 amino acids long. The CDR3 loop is CAWRRTAYGYTF. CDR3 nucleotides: TGTGCCTGGAGACGCACAGCTTATGGCTACACCTTC. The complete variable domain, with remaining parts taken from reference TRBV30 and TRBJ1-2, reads SQTIHQWPATLVQPVGSPLSLECTVEGTSNPNLYWYRQAAGRGLQLLFYSVGIGQISSEVPQNLSASRPQDRQFILSSKKLLLSDSGFYLCAWRRTAYGYTFGSGTRLTVV.

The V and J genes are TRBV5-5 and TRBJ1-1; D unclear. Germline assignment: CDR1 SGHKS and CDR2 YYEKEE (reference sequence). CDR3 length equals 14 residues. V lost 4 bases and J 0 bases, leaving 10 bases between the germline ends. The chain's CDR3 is CASSKPTLNTEAFF. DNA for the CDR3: TGTGCCAGCAGCAAGCCAACTCTGAACACTGAAGCTTTCTTT.

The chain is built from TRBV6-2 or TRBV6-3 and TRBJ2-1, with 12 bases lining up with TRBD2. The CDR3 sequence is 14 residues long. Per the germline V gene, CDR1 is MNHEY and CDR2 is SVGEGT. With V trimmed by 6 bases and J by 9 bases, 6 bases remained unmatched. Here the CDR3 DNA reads TGTGCCAGCAGCAGACTAGCGGGGGTGGGTGAGCAGTTCTTC. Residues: CASSRLAGVGEQFF.

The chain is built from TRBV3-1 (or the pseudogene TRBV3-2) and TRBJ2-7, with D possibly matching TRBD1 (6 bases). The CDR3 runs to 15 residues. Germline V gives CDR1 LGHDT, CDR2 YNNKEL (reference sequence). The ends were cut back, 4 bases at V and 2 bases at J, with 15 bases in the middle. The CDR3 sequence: CASSPAGVDPYEQYF. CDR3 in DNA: TGTGCCAGCAGCCCAGCAGGGGTCGACCCCTACGAGCAGTACTTC.

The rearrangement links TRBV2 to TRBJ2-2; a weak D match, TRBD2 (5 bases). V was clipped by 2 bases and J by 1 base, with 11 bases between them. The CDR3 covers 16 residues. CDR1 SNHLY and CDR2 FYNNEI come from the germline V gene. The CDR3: CASSEIGGVNTGELFF. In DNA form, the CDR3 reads TGTGCCAGCAGTGAAATAGGAGGAGTGAACACCGGGGAGCTGTTTTTT.

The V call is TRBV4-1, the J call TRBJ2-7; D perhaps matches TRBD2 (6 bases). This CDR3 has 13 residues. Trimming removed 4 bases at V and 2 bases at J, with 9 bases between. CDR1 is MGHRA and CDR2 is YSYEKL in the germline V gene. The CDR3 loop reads CASSLRTTYEQYF. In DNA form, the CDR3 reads TGCGCCAGCAGCCTCCGGACTACCTACGAGCAGTACTTC.

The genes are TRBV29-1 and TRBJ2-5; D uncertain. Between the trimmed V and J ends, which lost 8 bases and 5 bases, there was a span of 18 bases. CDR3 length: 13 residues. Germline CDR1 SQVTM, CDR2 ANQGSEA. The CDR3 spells CSIQRGSRETQYF. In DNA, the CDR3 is TGCAGCATTCAAAGAGGTAGCCGGGAGACCCAGTACTTC.

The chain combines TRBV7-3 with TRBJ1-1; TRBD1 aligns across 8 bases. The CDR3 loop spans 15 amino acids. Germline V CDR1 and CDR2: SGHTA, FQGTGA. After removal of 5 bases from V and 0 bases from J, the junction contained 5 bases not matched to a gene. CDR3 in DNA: TGTGCCAGCAGCCAAATGGACAGGGTGAACACTGAAGCTTTCTTT. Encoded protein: CASSQMDRVNTEAFF.

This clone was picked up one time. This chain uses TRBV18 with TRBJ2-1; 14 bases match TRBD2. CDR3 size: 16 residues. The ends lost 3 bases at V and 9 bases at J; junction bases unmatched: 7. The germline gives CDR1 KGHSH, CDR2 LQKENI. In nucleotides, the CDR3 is TGTGCCAGCTCACCCGGGACTAGCGGGAGTTACCGTGAGCAGTTCTTC. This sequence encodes CASSPGTSGSYREQFF.

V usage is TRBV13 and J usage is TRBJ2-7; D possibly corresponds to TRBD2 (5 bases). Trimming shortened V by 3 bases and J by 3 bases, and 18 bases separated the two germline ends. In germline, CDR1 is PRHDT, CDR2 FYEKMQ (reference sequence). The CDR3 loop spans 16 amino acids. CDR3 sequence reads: CASSLGTGLLIYEQYF. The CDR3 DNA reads TGTGCCAGCAGCTTGGGCACCGGACTCCTGATCTACGAGCAGTACTTC.

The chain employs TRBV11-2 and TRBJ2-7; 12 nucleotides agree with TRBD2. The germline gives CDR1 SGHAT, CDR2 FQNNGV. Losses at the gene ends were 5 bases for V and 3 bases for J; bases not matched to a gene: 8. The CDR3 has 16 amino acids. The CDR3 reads CASSALTSGRFYEQYF. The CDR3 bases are TGTGCCAGCAGCGCCCTGACTAGCGGGAGATTCTACGAGCAGTACTTC. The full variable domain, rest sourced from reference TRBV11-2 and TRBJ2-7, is EAGVAQSPRYKIIEKRQSVAFWCNPISGHATLYWYQQILGQGPKLLIQFQNNGVVDDSQLPKDRFSAERLKGVDSTLKIQPAKLEDSAVYLCASSALTSGRFYEQYFGPGTRLTVT.

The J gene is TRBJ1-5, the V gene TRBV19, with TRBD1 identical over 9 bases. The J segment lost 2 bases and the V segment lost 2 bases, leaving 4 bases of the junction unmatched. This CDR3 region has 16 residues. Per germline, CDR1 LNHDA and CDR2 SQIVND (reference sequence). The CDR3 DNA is TGTGCCAGTAGTATAATACAGGGGGCAGGCAATCAGCCCCAGCATTTT. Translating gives CASSIIQGAGNQPQHF.

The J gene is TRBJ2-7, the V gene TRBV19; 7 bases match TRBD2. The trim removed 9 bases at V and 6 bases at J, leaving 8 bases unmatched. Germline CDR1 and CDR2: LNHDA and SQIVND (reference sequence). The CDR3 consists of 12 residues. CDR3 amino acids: CASGGRVGEQYF. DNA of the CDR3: TGTGCCAGCGGGGGGAGGGTCGGCGAGCAGTACTTC.

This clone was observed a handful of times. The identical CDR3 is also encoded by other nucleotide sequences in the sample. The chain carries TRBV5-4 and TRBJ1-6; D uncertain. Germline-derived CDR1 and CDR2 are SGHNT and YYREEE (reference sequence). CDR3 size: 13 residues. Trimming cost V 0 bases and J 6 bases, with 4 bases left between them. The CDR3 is CASSLDSNSPLHF. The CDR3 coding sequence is TGTGCCAGCAGCTTGGACAGTAATTCACCCCTCCACTTT.

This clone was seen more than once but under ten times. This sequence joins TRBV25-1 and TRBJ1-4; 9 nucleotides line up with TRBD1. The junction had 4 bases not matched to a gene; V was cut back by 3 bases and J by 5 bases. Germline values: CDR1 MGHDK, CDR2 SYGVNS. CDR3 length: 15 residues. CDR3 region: CASSESGTGNEKLFF. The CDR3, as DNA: TGTGCCAGCAGTGAGTCCGGGACAGGGAATGAAAAACTGTTTTTT.